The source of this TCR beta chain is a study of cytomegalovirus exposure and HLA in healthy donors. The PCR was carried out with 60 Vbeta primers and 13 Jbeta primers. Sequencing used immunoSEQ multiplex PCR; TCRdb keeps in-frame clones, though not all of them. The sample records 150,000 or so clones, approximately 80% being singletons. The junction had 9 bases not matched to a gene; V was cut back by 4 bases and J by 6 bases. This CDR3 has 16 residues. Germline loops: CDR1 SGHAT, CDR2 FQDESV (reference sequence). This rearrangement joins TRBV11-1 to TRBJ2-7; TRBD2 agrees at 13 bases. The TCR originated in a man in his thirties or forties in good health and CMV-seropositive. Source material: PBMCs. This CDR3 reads CASSSGSGLAGTEQYF. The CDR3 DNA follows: TGTGCCAGCAGCTCGGGCTCGGGACTAGCGGGAACCGAGCAGTACTTC.